This T cell receptor beta chain emerged from a study of T cells in localized non-small cell lung cancer. The repertoire was sequenced with immunoSEQ multiplex PCR; TCRdb's copy has only in-frame clones and lacks some. The data hold tens of thousands of clones, with roughly nine tenths observed a single time. Overall study findings and caveats: Of the tissues analyzed, uninvolved adjacent lung showed maximal T cell clonality, greater than tumor. Only one tumor region went through sequencing, so heterogeneity may still be there. Turning up in adjacent lung were a median 57 of the top 100 tumor clones.

On this clone itself: Its cognate antigen is unknown.

This receptor was taken from a female donor over 55 with stage I lung adenocarcinoma. Here the sequenced sample was peripheral blood, taken before any cancer treatment.

CDR3 DNA: TGCAGCGTTGAGTATTCCCGGGCCCCTGGAAACACCATATATTTT. Its translation is CSVEYSRAPGNTIYF. The chain is built from TRBV29-1 and TRBJ1-3; no clear D gene. Germline assignment: CDR1 SQVTM and CDR2 ANQGSEA. The CDR3 loop spans 15 amino acids. V lost 3 bases and J 2 bases, leaving 14 bases between the germline ends.